The clone carrying this T cell receptor beta chain was detected only once. There are 14 residues in the CDR3. CDR1 is MNHEY, CDR2 SVGAGI, per germline. V was trimmed by 2 bases and J by 1 base, leaving 8 bases between them. The assay was immunoSEQ multiplex PCR, and TCRdb's table has in-frame clones only and misses some. Altogether a few hundred thousand clones are present, 70% to 80% being singletons, with the ten largest covering 6.5% to 8.5%. These data belong to a study of cytotoxic CD8 clonotypes in ibrutinib-treated CLL. Whole-study context: Patient counts were 11 relapsed/refractory, roughly 15 treatment-naive and about 18 IGHV unmutated. Recorded responses included 24 partial and 2 complete; following median about 68 months, approximately 14 stayed remitted and roughly 12 progressed.

The chain links TRBV6-5 to TRBJ1-1; a possible D gene is TRBD1 (5 bases). The sequence was collected from a human donor with chronic lymphocytic leukemia. The starting material was PBMCs, obtained before ibrutinib treatment. CDR3 residues: CASSYTGPNTEAFF. CDR3 bases: TGTGCCAGCAGTTACACAGGACCGAACACTGAAGCTTTCTTT.